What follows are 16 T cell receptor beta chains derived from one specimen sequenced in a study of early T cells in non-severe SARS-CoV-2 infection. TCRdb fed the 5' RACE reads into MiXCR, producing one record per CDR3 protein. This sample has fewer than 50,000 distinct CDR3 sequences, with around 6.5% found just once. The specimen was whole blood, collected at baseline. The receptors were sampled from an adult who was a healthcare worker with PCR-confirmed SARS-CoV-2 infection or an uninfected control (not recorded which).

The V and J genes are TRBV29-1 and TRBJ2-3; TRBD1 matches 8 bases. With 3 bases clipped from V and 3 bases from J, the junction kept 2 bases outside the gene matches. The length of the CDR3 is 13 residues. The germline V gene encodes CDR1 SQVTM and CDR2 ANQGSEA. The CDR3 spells CSVEGDRTDTQYF. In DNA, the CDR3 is TGCAGCGTTGAGGGGGACAGGACAGATACGCAGTATTTT.

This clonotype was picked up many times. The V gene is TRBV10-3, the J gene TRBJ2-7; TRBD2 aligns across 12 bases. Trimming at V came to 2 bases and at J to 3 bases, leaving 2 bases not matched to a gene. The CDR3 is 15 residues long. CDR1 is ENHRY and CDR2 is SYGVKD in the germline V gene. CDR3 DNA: TGTGCCATCAGTGAGACTAGCGGGGGGCACTACGAGCAGTACTTC. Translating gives CAISETSGGHYEQYF.

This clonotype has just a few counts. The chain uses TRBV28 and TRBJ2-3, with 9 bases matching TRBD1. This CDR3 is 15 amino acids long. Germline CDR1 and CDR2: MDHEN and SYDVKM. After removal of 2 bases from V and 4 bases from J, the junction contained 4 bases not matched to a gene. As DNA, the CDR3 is TGTGCCAGCAGTTTAGGGGACAGGGTGGCAGATACGCAGTATTTT. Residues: CASSLGDRVADTQYF.

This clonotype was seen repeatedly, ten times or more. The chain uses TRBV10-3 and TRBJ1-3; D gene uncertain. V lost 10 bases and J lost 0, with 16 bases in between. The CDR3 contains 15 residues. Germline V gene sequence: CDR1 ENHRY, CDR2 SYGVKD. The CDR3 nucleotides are TGTGCCACCTCAGAGGGAATCCACTCTGGAAACACCATATATTTT. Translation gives CATSEGIHSGNTIYF.

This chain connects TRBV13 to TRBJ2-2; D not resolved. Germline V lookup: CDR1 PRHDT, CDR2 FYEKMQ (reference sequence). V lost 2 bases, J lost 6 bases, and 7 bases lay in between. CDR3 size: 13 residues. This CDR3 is CASSLRWAGELFF. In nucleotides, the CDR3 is TGTGCCAGCAGCTTAAGGTGGGCCGGGGAGCTGTTTTTT.

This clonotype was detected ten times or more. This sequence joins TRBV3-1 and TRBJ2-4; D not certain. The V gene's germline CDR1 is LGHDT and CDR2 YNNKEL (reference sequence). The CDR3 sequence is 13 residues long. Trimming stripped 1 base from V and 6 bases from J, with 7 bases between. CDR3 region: CASSQGGGNIQYF. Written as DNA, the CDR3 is TGTGCCAGCAGCCAAGGAGGCGGAAACATTCAGTACTTC.

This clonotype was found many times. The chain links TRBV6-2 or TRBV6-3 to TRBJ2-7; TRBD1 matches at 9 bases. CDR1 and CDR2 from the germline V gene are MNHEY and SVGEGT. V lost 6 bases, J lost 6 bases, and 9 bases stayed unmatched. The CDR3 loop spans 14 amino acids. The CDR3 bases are TGTGCCAGCAGAAAGGACAGGGGAGTTACCGAGCAGTACTTC. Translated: CASRKDRGVTEQYF.

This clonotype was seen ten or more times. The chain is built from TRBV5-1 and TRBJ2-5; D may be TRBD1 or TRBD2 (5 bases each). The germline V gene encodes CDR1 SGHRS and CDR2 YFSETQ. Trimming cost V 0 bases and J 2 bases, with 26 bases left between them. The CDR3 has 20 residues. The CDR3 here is CASSLGIRGMLKDTQETQYF. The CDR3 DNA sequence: TGCGCCAGCAGCTTGGGTATTCGAGGGATGTTGAAGGACACACAAGAGACCCAGTACTTC.

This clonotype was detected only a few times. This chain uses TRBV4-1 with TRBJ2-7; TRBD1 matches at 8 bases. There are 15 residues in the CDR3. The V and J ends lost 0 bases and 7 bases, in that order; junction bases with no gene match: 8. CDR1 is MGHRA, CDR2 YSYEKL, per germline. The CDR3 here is CASSQDRTGIFEQYF. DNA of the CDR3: TGCGCCAGCAGCCAAGACCGGACAGGGATTTTTGAGCAGTACTTC.

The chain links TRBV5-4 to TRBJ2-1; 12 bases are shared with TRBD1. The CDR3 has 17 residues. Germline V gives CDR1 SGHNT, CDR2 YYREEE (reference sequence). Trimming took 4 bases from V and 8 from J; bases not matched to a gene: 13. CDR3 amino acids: CASSPRSGTGGSDEQFF. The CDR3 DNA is TGTGCCAGCAGCCCGAGGTCCGGGACAGGGGGCAGCGATGAGCAGTTCTTC. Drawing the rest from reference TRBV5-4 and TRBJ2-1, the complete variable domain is ETGVTQSPTHLIKTRGQQVTLRCSSQSGHNTVSWYQQALGQGPQFIFQYYREEENGRGNFPPRFSGLQFPNYSSELNVNALELDDSALYLCASSPRSGTGGSDEQFFGPGTRLTVL.

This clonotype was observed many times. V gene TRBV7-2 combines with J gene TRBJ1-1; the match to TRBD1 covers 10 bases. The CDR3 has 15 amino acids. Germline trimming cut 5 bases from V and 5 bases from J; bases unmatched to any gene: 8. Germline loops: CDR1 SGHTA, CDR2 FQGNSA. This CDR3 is CASSPRQGARTEAFF. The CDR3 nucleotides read TGTGCCAGCAGCCCGAGACAGGGGGCGCGGACTGAAGCTTTCTTT.

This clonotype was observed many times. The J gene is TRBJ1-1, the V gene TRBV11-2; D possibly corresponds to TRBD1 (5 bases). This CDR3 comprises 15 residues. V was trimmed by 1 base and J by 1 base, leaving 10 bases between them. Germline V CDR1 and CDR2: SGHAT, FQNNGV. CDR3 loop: CASSLGGHPNTEAFF. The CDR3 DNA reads TGTGCCAGCAGCTTAGGTGGACACCCGAACACTGAAGCTTTCTTT.

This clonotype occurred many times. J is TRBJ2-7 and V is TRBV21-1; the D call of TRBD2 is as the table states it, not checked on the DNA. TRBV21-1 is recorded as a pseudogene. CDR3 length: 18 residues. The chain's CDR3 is CASSKPRDSGGTSYEQYF. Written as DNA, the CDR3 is TGTGCCAGCAGCAAACCTCGAGATAGCGGGGGGACTTCCTACGAGCAGTACTTC.

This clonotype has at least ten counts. The CDR3, as DNA: TGTGCCAGCAGCCCGCCAGCGGGGGGGCCTTCAGATACGCAGTATTTT. It translates to CASSPPAGGPSDTQYF. The chain has TRBV7-2 and TRBJ2-3; 10 nucleotides match TRBD2. Germline CDR1 and CDR2: SGHTA and FQGNSA. This CDR3 spans 16 amino acids. V was pared by 5 bases and J by 4 bases, with 9 bases of the junction left unmatched.

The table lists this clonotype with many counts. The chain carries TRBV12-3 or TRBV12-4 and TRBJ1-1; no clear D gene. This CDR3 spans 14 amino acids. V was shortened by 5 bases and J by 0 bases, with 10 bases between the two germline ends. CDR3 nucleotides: TGTGCCAGCAGTCCCGATGGGGTGAACACTGAAGCTTTCTTT. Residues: CASSPDGVNTEAFF.

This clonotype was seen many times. CDR3 protein: CSVGAPLGTEAFF. The CDR3 coding sequence is TGCAGCGTCGGGGCCCCCTTGGGCACTGAAGCTTTCTTT. The chain is built from TRBV29-1 and TRBJ1-1; D perhaps matches TRBD1 (5 bases). Germline CDR1 and CDR2: SQVTM and ANQGSEA. The CDR3 is made up of 13 amino acids. Trimming took 6 bases from V and 4 from J, leaving 15 bases between them.